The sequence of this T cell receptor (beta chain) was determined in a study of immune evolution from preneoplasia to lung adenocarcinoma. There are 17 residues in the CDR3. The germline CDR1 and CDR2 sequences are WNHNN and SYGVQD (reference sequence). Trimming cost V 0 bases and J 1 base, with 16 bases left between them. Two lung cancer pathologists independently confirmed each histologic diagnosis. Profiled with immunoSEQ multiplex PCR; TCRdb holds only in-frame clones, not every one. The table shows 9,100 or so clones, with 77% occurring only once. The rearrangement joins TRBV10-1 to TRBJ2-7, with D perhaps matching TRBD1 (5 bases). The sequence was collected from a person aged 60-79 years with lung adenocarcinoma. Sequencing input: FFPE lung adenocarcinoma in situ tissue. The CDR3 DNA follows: TGCGCCAGCAGTGAGTCGAAGGGAAGGGGCGGATCCTACGAGCAGTACTTC. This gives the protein CASSESKGRGGSYEQYF.